These 21 T cell receptor beta chains were sequenced from one sample in a study of shared clonotypes between healthy human individuals. Only in-frame clones appear in the TCRdb table, and some are missing; sequencing was by immunoSEQ multiplex PCR. This sample has 2,500,000 or so clones; 80% to 95% occur once, and the top ten carry approximately 0.37%. The sample taken for sequencing was naive CD4+ T cells from PBMCs. Subset described: CD45RA+ positively selected. These receptors came from a man aged 18 to 35 in good health. Some clones in this sample may be carry-over from other donors' samples.

In DNA form, the CDR3 reads TGTGCCAGCAGCTTGTTGGGGGATCGCAATGAGCAGTTCTTC. It specifies CASSLLGDRNEQFF. This rearrangement joins TRBV7-3 to TRBJ2-1; the D gene could be TRBD1 or TRBD2 (5 bases each). Germline assignment: CDR1 SGHTA and CDR2 FQGTGA. This CDR3 has 14 amino acids. V was cut by 3 bases and J by 6 bases, with 12 bases left in between.

The chain combines TRBV5-4 with TRBJ2-7, with 9 bases identical to TRBD2. Germline CDR1 and CDR2: SGHNT and YYREEE (reference sequence). The CDR3 loop spans 16 amino acids. Trimming at V came to 0 bases and at J to 3 bases, leaving 7 bases not matched to a gene. The CDR3 DNA sequence: TGTGCCAGCAGCTTGGAGGGCGGGAGGGCCCTCTACGAGCAGTACTTC. Protein sequence: CASSLEGGRALYEQYF.

The chain carries TRBV25-1 and TRBJ2-7; weak D call: TRBD2 (6 bases). CDR1 MGHDK and CDR2 SYGVNS come from the germline V gene. V was clipped by 6 bases and J by 1 base, with 16 bases between them. The CDR3 loop spans 15 amino acids. The CDR3 is CASSSWRGSSYEQYF. In nucleotides, the CDR3 is TGTGCCAGCAGCTCATGGAGGGGATCGTCCTACGAGCAGTACTTC.

V is TRBV6-6 and J is TRBJ1-5; D not resolved. CDR3 length: 14 amino acids. The germline CDR1 and CDR2 sequences are MNHNY and SVGAGI (reference sequence). V was clipped by 6 bases and J by 3 bases, with 12 bases between them. CDR3 region: CASSRLDPNQPQHF. As DNA, the CDR3 is TGTGCCAGCAGCCGGCTTGACCCCAATCAGCCCCAGCATTTT.

This chain joins TRBV4-2 and TRBJ2-7, with D possibly matching TRBD2 (5 bases). Trimming stripped 4 bases from V and 5 bases from J, with 15 bases between. This CDR3 is built from 14 residues. Germline V gene data show CDR1 as LGHNA and CDR2 as YNFKEQ. Here the CDR3 DNA reads TGTGCCAGCAGCCTTACGGGAACGCCGCACGAGCAGTACTTC. Translation gives CASSLTGTPHEQYF.

J is TRBJ1-1 and V is TRBV9, with D unresolved. The V end lost 0 bases, the J end lost 3 bases, and 3 bases lay between the germline ends. This CDR3 spans 12 amino acids. From germline, CDR1 is SGDLS and CDR2 YYNGEE. CDR3 loop: CASSVVDTEAFF. CDR3 coding DNA: TGTGCCAGCAGCGTAGTCGACACTGAAGCTTTCTTT.

The rearrangement links TRBV11-1 to TRBJ2-5; the D is unclear. The CDR3 runs 16 residues. The V gene lost 1 base and the J gene lost 5 bases, with 17 bases spanning the gap. Germline V gives CDR1 SGHAT, CDR2 FQDESV (reference sequence). The CDR3 loop is CASSLGVNSGGETQYF. CDR3 coding DNA: TGTGCCAGCAGCTTAGGGGTGAACTCTGGTGGGGAGACCCAGTACTTC.

The chain links TRBV9 to TRBJ1-3; D might be TRBD1 (5 bases). Germline lookup yields CDR1 SGDLS and CDR2 YYNGEE. V shed 3 bases and J shed 2 bases, with 15 bases lying between them. This CDR3 spans 16 amino acids. CDR3 nucleotide sequence: TGTGCCAGCAGCGGTGGATCAGGGCGACCTGGAAACACCATATATTTT. It translates to CASSGGSGRPGNTIYF.

This chain uses TRBV4-3 with TRBJ2-1; D not certain. The V end lost 5 bases, the J end lost 8 bases, and 13 bases lay between the germline ends. CDR3 size: 13 residues. The germline V gene has CDR1 LGHNA and CDR2 YSLEER. This CDR3 reads CASSAVSRDEQFF. CDR3 DNA: TGCGCCAGCAGCGCCGTGTCGCGCGATGAGCAGTTCTTC.

The gene calls are TRBV19 and TRBJ1-2, with 10 positions matching TRBD1. Per germline, CDR1 LNHDA and CDR2 SQIVND (reference sequence). The V gene end was trimmed by 9 bases and the J gene end by 5 bases; junction bases not matched to a gene: 3. The CDR3 is made up of 12 amino acids. CDR3 bases: TGTGCCAGCATGGGACAGGGGTATGGCTACACCTTC. This codes for CASMGQGYGYTF.

This rearrangement joins TRBV9 to TRBJ2-1, with a possible D match to TRBD2 (5 bases). Trimming took 0 bases from V and 9 from J, leaving 13 bases between them. Germline V gene sequence: CDR1 SGDLS, CDR2 YYNGEE. The CDR3 is 14 amino acids. The chain's CDR3 is CASSVGPQRFEQFF. CDR3 bases: TGTGCCAGCAGCGTAGGGCCCCAGCGGTTTGAGCAGTTCTTC.

This chain links TRBV6-1 with TRBJ1-5, with 12 positions matching TRBD1. Looked up from germline, CDR1 is MNHNS and CDR2 is SASEGT. V was pared by 7 bases and J by 6 bases, with 4 bases of the junction left unmatched. This CDR3 has 14 amino acids. The CDR3, as DNA: TGTGCCAGCACCCGGGACAGGGGGCTTCAGCCCCAGCATTTT. Protein product: CASTRDRGLQPQHF.

CDR3 loop: CASSLESMVASPLHF. CDR3 in DNA: TGTGCCAGCAGCTTAGAAAGTATGGTCGCCTCACCCCTCCACTTT. The V and J genes are TRBV7-2 and TRBJ1-6; D uncertain. The CDR3 has 15 residues. Deletions cut 1 base from V and 10 bases from J, with 14 bases between. Germline V lookup: CDR1 SGHTA, CDR2 FQGNSA.

The chain has TRBV2 and TRBJ2-2, with 9 bases lining up with TRBD2. Germline CDR1 and CDR2: SNHLY and FYNNEI. This CDR3 has 14 residues. Trimming removed 5 bases from V and 6 bases from J; junction bases left unmatched: 4. CDR3 residues: CASSRREGAGELFF. The DNA of the CDR3 is TGTGCCAGCAGTCGGCGGGAGGGGGCCGGGGAGCTGTTTTTT. The full variable domain, rest sourced from reference TRBV2 and TRBJ2-2, is EPEVTQTPSHQVTQMGQEVILRCVPISNHLYFYWYRQILGQKVEFLVSFYNNEISEKSEIFDDQFSVERPDGSNFTLKIRSTKLEDSAMYFCASSRREGAGELFFGEGSRLTVL.

This chain links TRBV5-1 with TRBJ2-7, with D possibly called TRBD1 or TRBD2 (6 bases each). This CDR3 is 16 amino acids long. Trimming took off 6 bases at V and 5 bases at J, with 24 bases between the two ends. CDR1 is SGHRS and CDR2 is YFSETQ in the germline V gene. DNA of the CDR3: TGCGCCAGCAACCTAGGGGGATACGGGGGTATCCACGAGCAGTACTTC. It yields the protein CASNLGGYGGIHEQYF.

This chain joins TRBV7-2 and TRBJ1-2; D is perhaps TRBD1 (6 bases). The CDR3 is made up of 13 amino acids. V was shortened by 5 bases and J by 8 bases, with 15 bases between the two germline ends. Looked up from germline, CDR1 is SGHTA and CDR2 is FQGNSA. The DNA for the CDR3 is TGTGCCAGCAGCCCAGGGGCAGGGCGAGGCTACACCTTC. Its translation: CASSPGAGRGYTF.

The chain carries TRBV6-6 and TRBJ1-2, with a weak D call TRBD1 (6 bases). Looked up from germline, CDR1 is MNHNY and CDR2 is SVGAGI (reference sequence). This CDR3 comprises 14 residues. Trimming left V 0 bases short and J 4 bases short, with 9 bases between. The CDR3 region is CASSYSGTPYGYTF. The CDR3 DNA reads as TGTGCCAGCAGTTACTCCGGGACACCCTATGGCTACACCTTC.

The V gene is TRBV7-9, the J gene TRBJ2-2; D gene uncertain. The CDR3 covers 15 residues. The germline gives CDR1 SEHNR, CDR2 FQNEAQ (reference sequence). Trimming took off 6 bases at V and 6 bases at J, with 17 bases between the two ends. The CDR3 DNA reads as TGTGCCAGCAGTCGTGATGGGGTTGGAGCCGGGGAGCTGTTTTTT. Protein: CASSRDGVGAGELFF.

The chain employs TRBV23-1 and TRBJ2-7; 7 bases fit TRBD1. TRBV23-1 carries the ORF label, with uncertain function. The CDR3 spans 15 residues. V shed 3 bases and J 6 bases; nucleotides not matched to a gene: 11. The DNA for the CDR3 is TGCGCCAGCAGTCATCACCCGGGACAGTTGATCGAGCAGTACTTC. This sequence encodes CASSHHPGQLIEQYF.

This clone was recorded a few times. This sequence joins TRBV7-3 and TRBJ1-1; no definite D call. The CDR3 sequence is 16 residues long. V dropped 0 bases and J dropped 4 bases, with 15 bases sitting between them. Germline CDR1 and CDR2: SGHTA and FQGTGA. CDR3 sequence reads: CASSLTITTTATEAFF. The CDR3 DNA reads as TGTGCCAGCAGCTTAACAATTACCACCACGGCCACTGAAGCTTTCTTT.

The genes are TRBV19 and TRBJ2-3; possible D gene TRBD2, 5 bases. The CDR3 sequence is 15 residues long. Germline V lookup: CDR1 LNHDA, CDR2 SQIVND (reference sequence). V was shortened by 3 bases and J by 2 bases, with 12 bases between the two germline ends. DNA of the CDR3: TGTGCCAGTAGTATGGGGAGCTTGTTCACAGATACGCAGTATTTT. Translated: CASSMGSLFTDTQYF.